What follows are 32 T cell receptor beta chains derived from one specimen sequenced in a study of blood T cells in healthy people across ages. The authors ran a second PCR of 7 to 11 cycles using a sample-barcoded 5' primer and a J-beta primer mix. TCRdb re-called the 5' RACE reads with MiXCR, one entry per CDR3 protein. The profile covers 650,000 to 700,000 distinct CDR3 sequences, with approximately 30% appearing a single time and about 16% taken by the ten largest. Specimen: blood. The receptors come from a woman aged 80 or older in good health.

As regards this clonotype: Its ends do not fully match the called genes, so a read error is possible. This rearrangement joins TRBV7-6 to TRBJ1-1; 8 positions match TRBD1. Germline CDR1 and CDR2: SGHVS and FNYEAQ. This CDR3 has 17 residues. The CDR3 region is CASSLGPGQAGGTGAFF. For the CDR3, the DNA is TGTGCCAGCAGCTTAGGGCCGGGACAGGCCGGGGGAACTGGAGCTTTCTTT.

As to this clonotype: This could be a read error, since a much larger clone is one nucleotide away. The rearrangement joins TRBV6-6 to TRBJ2-6; perhaps TRBD1 as D (5 bases). CDR3 length: 15 residues. Germline loops: CDR1 MNHNY, CDR2 SVGAGI (reference sequence). CDR3 bases: TGTGCCAGCAGTTACGAATTCTCTGGGGCCAACGTCCGGACTTTC. Protein: CASSYEFSGANVRTF.

This chain uses TRBV29-1 with TRBJ2-7; D unresolved. V lost 0 bases to trimming and J lost 3 bases, with 6 bases between them. The CDR3 loop spans 12 amino acids. The germline V gene has CDR1 SQVTM and CDR2 ANQGSEA. The CDR3, as DNA: TGCAGCGTTGAAGATGGCCACTACGAGCAGTACTTC. Translated, it gives CSVEDGHYEQYF.

Concerning this clonotype: A much larger clone differs by one base, so this may be a read error. The genes are TRBV7-2 and TRBJ2-7, with 8 nucleotides matching TRBD2. The CDR3 runs to 15 residues. Germline CDR1 and CDR2: SGHTA and FQGNSA. V dropped 2 bases and J dropped 3; count of bases not matched to a gene: 6. In DNA, the CDR3 is TGTGCCAGCAGCTTAAGCGGGACTAGATGCTACGAGCAGTACTTC. Residues: CASSLSGTRCYEQYF.

This clonotype was observed a handful of times. A much larger clone lies a single base off, so this may be a read error. V and J are TRBV5-1 and TRBJ2-1; D is uncertain. The germline gives CDR1 SGHRS, CDR2 YFSETQ. CDR3 length equals 13 residues. CDR3 coding DNA: TGCGCCAGCGGCTTGGAACGGATCAGTGAGCAGTTCTTC. Its translation: CASGLERISEQFF.

This clonotype was seen many times. V and J are TRBV7-2 and TRBJ2-1; weak D call: TRBD1 (5 bases). CDR1 SGHTA and CDR2 FQGNSA come from the germline V gene. The CDR3 consists of 17 residues. The V end was cut by 3 bases, the J end by 0 bases, with 15 bases between. The CDR3 DNA reads TGTGCCAGCAGCTTCAGAAGACAGAGGAGCTCCTACAATGAGCAGTTCTTC. Its translation is CASSFRRQRSSYNEQFF. Based on the CDR3 plus reference TRBV7-2 and TRBJ2-1, the full variable domain is GAGVSQSPSNKVTEKGKDVELRCDPISGHTALYWYRQSLGQGLEFLIYFQGNSAPDKSGLPSDRFSAERTGGSVSTLTIQRTQQEDSAVYLCASSFRRQRSSYNEQFFGPGTRLTVL.

This clonotype has just a few counts. A single base separates this from a much larger clone, so it may be a read error. V usage is TRBV20-1 and J usage is TRBJ2-5; maybe TRBD2 (5 bases). The CDR3 is made up of 17 amino acids. V lost 0 bases to trimming and J lost 5 bases, with 22 bases between them. CDR1 is DFQATT and CDR2 is SNEGSKA in the germline V gene (reference sequence). For the CDR3, the DNA is TGCAGTGCTAGAGAACCCAGTTCGGGGTTCGACTGGGAGACCCAGTACTTC. It yields the protein CSAREPSSGFDWETQYF.

Comments on this clonotype: A much more abundant neighbour one base away suggests this may be a read error. The chain combines TRBV6-2 or TRBV6-3 with TRBJ2-7; a possible D gene is TRBD1 (6 bases). The V end lost 6 bases, the J end lost 7 bases, and 25 bases lay between the germline ends. This CDR3 has 16 amino acids. Germline V gene sequence: CDR1 MNHEY, CDR2 SVGEGT. CDR3 loop: CASSSPGTTGREEQYF. The CDR3 bases are TGTGCCAGCAGCTCTCCGGGGACAACAGGGAGAGAGGAGCAGTACTTC.

In its sample, this clonotype was seen many times. J is TRBJ2-1 and V is TRBV6-5; 7 nucleotides line up with TRBD1. Germline assignment: CDR1 MNHEY and CDR2 SVGAGI. CDR3 length: 13 amino acids. Germline trimming cut 6 bases from V and 4 bases from J; bases unmatched to any gene: 3. CDR3 coding DNA: TGTGCCAGCAGGGAGACAGGGTACAATGAGCAGTTCTTC. This sequence encodes CASRETGYNEQFF.

This clonotype was recorded at least ten times. The chain has TRBV18 and TRBJ2-1; D gene unclear. Germline CDR1 and CDR2: KGHSH and LQKENI. This CDR3 is 13 amino acids long. V was clipped by 6 bases and J by 9 bases, with 15 bases between them. CDR3 region: CASSLAVDAEQFF. The CDR3 coding sequence is TGTGCCAGCTCTCTGGCGGTCGACGCTGAGCAGTTCTTC.

This clonotype was found a few times. V is TRBV5-6 and J is TRBJ1-1; 10 positions match TRBD1. CDR1 and CDR2 from the germline V gene are SGHDT and YYEEEE. V trimming: 4 bases; J trimming: 7 bases; junction bases outside the gene matches: 4. The CDR3 length is 13 residues. The CDR3 nucleotides are TGTGCCAGCAGCCGGGACAGGGGAAATGAAGCTTTCTTT. Residues: CASSRDRGNEAFF.

This clonotype was seen ten or more times. The chain employs TRBV20-1 and TRBJ1-6, with D hard to call. CDR1 and CDR2 (germline): DFQATT, SNEGSKA (reference sequence). The CDR3 consists of 14 residues. The V end was cut by 6 bases, the J end by 0 bases, with 9 bases between. The CDR3 region is CSALEGSYNSPLHF. CDR3 DNA sequence: TGCAGTGCCCTGGAGGGCTCCTATAATTCACCCCTCCACTTT.

This clonotype was counted at least ten times. DNA of the CDR3: TGTGCCAGCAGTGAAACCCGGACAGGGGGTATTAACTATGGCTACACCTTC. Amino acid sequence: CASSETRTGGINYGYTF. V usage is TRBV2 and J usage is TRBJ1-2; 10 bases align to TRBD1. CDR1 and CDR2 from the germline V gene are SNHLY and FYNNEI. With 2 bases clipped from V and 1 base from J, the junction kept 7 bases outside the gene matches. The CDR3 runs 17 residues.

This clonotype was counted many times. The chain is built from TRBV7-9 and TRBJ2-6, with TRBD1 matching 7 bases. The length of the CDR3 is 18 residues. From germline, CDR1 is SEHNR and CDR2 FQNEAQ (reference sequence). With V trimmed by 8 bases and J by 0 bases, 13 bases remained unmatched. CDR3 sequence: CASSRTGSFSSGANVLTF. The CDR3 DNA is TGTGCCAGCTCCCGGACAGGAAGTTTCTCCTCTGGGGCCAACGTCCTGACTTTC. Full variable domain (outside the CDR3, taken from reference TRBV7-9 and TRBJ2-6): DTGVSQNPRHKITKRGQNVTFRCDPISEHNRLYWYRQTLGQGPEFLTYFQNEAQLEKSRLLSDRFSAERPKGSFSTLEIQRTEQGDSAMYLCASSRTGSFSSGANVLTFGAGSRLTVL.

This clonotype turned up a few times. A much larger clone lies a single base off, so this may be a read error. The chain carries TRBV5-1 and TRBJ2-7, with D perhaps being TRBD1 or TRBD2 (5 bases each). This CDR3 contains 15 residues. V lost 0 bases to trimming and J lost 3 bases, with 13 bases between them. From germline, CDR1 is SGHRS and CDR2 YFSETQ. CDR3 nucleotide sequence: TGCGCCAGCAGCTTGGCCCCGCAGGGACGCTACGAGCAGTACTTC. It yields the protein CASSLAPQGRYEQYF.

In its sample, this clonotype was seen many times. The V gene is TRBV7-2, the J gene TRBJ2-7, with D unclear. CDR3 length: 12 residues. Germline CDR1 and CDR2: SGHTA and FQGNSA. The germline V and J ends were trimmed by 3 bases and 6 bases, with 9 bases remaining between them. The CDR3 nucleotides read TGTGCCAGCAGCTTGCTCGGGCTCGAGCAGTACTTC. The encoded protein is CASSLLGLEQYF. The whole variable domain, filled in from reference TRBV7-2 and TRBJ2-7, reads GAGVSQSPSNKVTEKGKDVELRCDPISGHTALYWYRQSLGQGLEFLIYFQGNSAPDKSGLPSDRFSAERTGGSVSTLTIQRTQQEDSAVYLCASSLLGLEQYFGPGTRLTVT.

This clonotype has at least ten counts. The genes are TRBV18 and TRBJ1-5; D is ambiguous. The ends were cut back, 3 bases at V and 6 bases at J, with 18 bases in the middle. There are 16 residues in the CDR3. In germline, CDR1 is KGHSH, CDR2 LQKENI. The CDR3 region has the DNA TGTGCCAGCTCACCGTCCGCGACGGCCCACCTTCAGCCCCAGCATTTT. Its protein product is CASSPSATAHLQPQHF.

This clonotype occurred many times. Its ends do not fully match the called genes, so a read error is possible. The chain links TRBV4-2 to TRBJ2-1; no definite D call. The germline CDR1 and CDR2 sequences are LGHNA and YNFKEQ. This CDR3 has 15 residues. The CDR3 sequence is CASRQDGQARNEQFF. The CDR3 DNA reads TGTGCCAGCAGACAAGATGGGCAGGCCCGCAATGAGCAGTTCTTC.

This clonotype was seen ten or more times. The rearrangement uses TRBV11-2 and TRBJ2-7; 7 nucleotides agree with TRBD1. J gave up 2 bases and V 5 bases, and 6 bases lay outside the gene matches. From germline, CDR1 is SGHAT and CDR2 FQNNGV. The CDR3 has 14 residues. The CDR3 reads CASSKGQKAYEQYF. DNA of the CDR3: TGTGCCAGCAGCAAGGGACAGAAAGCCTACGAGCAGTACTTC. Using reference TRBV11-2 and TRBJ2-7 for the parts outside the CDR3, the full variable domain is EAGVAQSPRYKIIEKRQSVAFWCNPISGHATLYWYQQILGQGPKLLIQFQNNGVVDDSQLPKDRFSAERLKGVDSTLKIQPAKLEDSAVYLCASSKGQKAYEQYFGPGTRLTVT.

In this sample, this clonotype turned up many times. CDR3 bases: TGCAGTGCTAGGCAACTATGGGCAACTAATGAAAAACTGTTTTTT. Its translation is CSARQLWATNEKLFF. The chain joins TRBV20-1 to TRBJ1-4; no clear D gene. The germline gives CDR1 DFQATT, CDR2 SNEGSKA (reference sequence). V dropped 3 bases and J dropped 0 bases, with 11 bases sitting between them. CDR3 length equals 15 residues.

This clonotype came up a few times. The chain is built from TRBV30 and TRBJ2-7; 9 bases agree with TRBD1. The DNA end lines up better with TRBJ2-5; the J call may be wrong. Germline CDR1 GTSNPN, CDR2 SVGIG (reference sequence). There are 16 residues in the CDR3. CDR3 in DNA: TGTGCCTGGAGTCCGTCCCGGGACAGGGTTCGGGAGACCCAGTACTTC. This codes for CAWSPSRDRVRETQYF.

A few counts support this clonotype. V is TRBV12-3 or TRBV12-4 and J is TRBJ2-2, with TRBD2 as a possible D gene (5 bases). V was trimmed by 5 bases and J by 4 bases, leaving 11 bases between them. This CDR3 region has 14 residues. CDR3 coding DNA: TGTGCCAGCAGTCCCCGGGATTTCACCGGGGAGCTGTTTTTT. Translating it yields CASSPRDFTGELFF.

In this sample, this clonotype turned up many times. V usage is TRBV7-3 and J usage is TRBJ1-2; D is undetermined. The germline V and J ends were trimmed by 1 base and 5 bases, with 8 bases remaining between them. In germline, CDR1 is SGHTA, CDR2 FQGTGA. The CDR3 loop spans 13 amino acids. CDR3 sequence: CASSLKSEYGYTF. In DNA, the CDR3 is TGTGCCAGCAGCTTAAAATCGGAATATGGCTACACCTTC.

V usage is TRBV12-3 or TRBV12-4 and J usage is TRBJ1-2; 9 bases map to TRBD1. There are 13 residues in the CDR3. The V and J ends lost 5 bases and 9 bases, in that order; junction bases with no gene match: 7. The CDR3 nucleotides read TGTGCCAGCAGTCCAACAGGGGGCGAGCGCTACACCTTC. It yields the protein CASSPTGGERYTF.

This clonotype was observed at least ten times. This sequence joins TRBV7-2 and TRBJ1-2; 7 bases are a match to TRBD1. CDR3 size: 15 residues. Germline values: CDR1 SGHTA, CDR2 FQGNSA. Trimming cost V 1 base and J 5 bases; bases outside gene matches: 7. Here the CDR3 reads CASSLGGQTLYGYTF. Here the CDR3 DNA reads TGTGCCAGCAGCTTAGGGGGACAGACTCTATATGGCTACACCTTC.

This clonotype has a handful of counts. The chain joins TRBV27 to TRBJ2-1, with TRBD1 as a possible D gene (6 bases). The germline V gene encodes CDR1 MNHEY and CDR2 SMNVEV (reference sequence). Trimming removed 1 base at V and 2 bases at J, with 9 bases between. CDR3 length equals 15 residues. DNA of the CDR3: TGTGCCAGCAGTTTATTACAGGGTCCCTACAATGAGCAGTTCTTC. Translating it yields CASSLLQGPYNEQFF.

As regards this clonotype: A read error may be the cause here, since a much bigger clone is one base away. The V gene is TRBV7-9, the J gene TRBJ2-7; tentative D call: TRBD1 (6 bases). CDR3 length: 15 amino acids. Germline values: CDR1 SEHNR, CDR2 FQNEAQ (reference sequence). V lost 1 base and J 5 bases, leaving 15 bases between the germline ends. CDR3 region: CASSLGGQSRDEQYF. As DNA, the CDR3 is TGTGCCAGCAGCTTAGGCGGACAGAGCCGGGACGAGCAGTACTTC.

Remarks on this clonotype: A read error may account for a junction end that differs from germline. The chain carries TRBV20-1 and TRBJ2-1, with TRBD2 identical over 10 bases. Germline V gene lookup returns CDR1 DFQATT and CDR2 SNEGSKA (reference sequence). The CDR3 is 16 amino acids. This CDR3 is CSAPMDLAGVYNEQDF. The CDR3 bases are TGCAGTGCCCCAATGGACCTAGCGGGGGTTTACAATGAGCAGGACTTC.

This clonotype was picked up many times. V usage is TRBV28 and J usage is TRBJ2-7, with a weak D call TRBD2 (6 bases). The CDR3 loop spans 14 amino acids. Germline lookup yields CDR1 MDHEN and CDR2 SYDVKM. V lost 7 bases to trimming and J lost 2 bases, with 15 bases between them. The CDR3 loop is CASMGGVPPYEQYF. For the CDR3, the DNA is TGTGCCAGCATGGGGGGTGTACCTCCCTACGAGCAGTACTTC.

Note on this clonotype: A much more abundant neighbour one base away suggests this may be a read error. The chain combines TRBV11-2 with TRBJ2-1; weak D call: TRBD2 (6 bases). The CDR3 has 15 amino acids. Germline V gives CDR1 SGHAT, CDR2 FQNNGV. In DNA, the CDR3 is TGTACCAGCAGTCCGGGTACTAGCCCAAACAATGAGCAGTTCTTC. Protein product: CTSSPGTSPNNEQFF.

This chain connects TRBV5-1 to TRBJ2-5; D call uncertain. The germline V gene has CDR1 SGHRS and CDR2 YFSETQ. V shed 4 bases and J shed 0 bases, with 19 bases lying between them. The CDR3 is 17 amino acids. The CDR3 bases are TGCGCCAGCAGCCTGGGGTGGAGAGGCCCCTACCAAGAGACCCAGTACTTC. Translated, it gives CASSLGWRGPYQETQYF. The complete variable domain, with remaining parts taken from reference TRBV5-1 and TRBJ2-5, reads KAGVTQTPRYLIKTRGQQVTLSCSPISGHRSVSWYQQTPGQGLQFLFEYFSETQRNKGNFPGRFSGRQFSNSRSEMNVSTLELGDSALYLCASSLGWRGPYQETQYFGPGTRLLVL.

This clonotype has at least ten counts. The chain carries TRBV20-1 and TRBJ2-3, with 7 bases fitting TRBD2. This CDR3 comprises 12 residues. V shed 4 bases and J 7 bases; nucleotides not matched to a gene: 5. The germline gives CDR1 DFQATT, CDR2 SNEGSKA (reference sequence). The CDR3 protein is CSAIGGGNTQYF. The CDR3 nucleotides read TGCAGTGCTATTGGGGGAGGGAATACGCAGTATTTT.